This TCR beta chain is drawn from a study of OX40 agonist ivuxolimab in advanced cancers. The CDR3 is made up of 14 amino acids. Trimming took off 5 bases at V and 8 bases at J, with 18 bases between the two ends. Germline V CDR1 and CDR2: SNHLY, FYNNEI. Assay: immunoSEQ multiplex PCR; the TCRdb copy retains only in-frame clones and omits some. The sample contains about 76,000 clones, about 88% of which appear only once. This TCR was sampled from an adult with an advanced solid tumor such as melanoma, head and neck, liver or kidney cancer. J is TRBJ1-2 and V is TRBV2; the D is unclear. Specimen: CD4+ or CD8+ T cells sorted from blood, collected in a trial of the OX40 agonist ivuxolimab. The CDR3, as DNA: TGTGCCAGCAGTTGGACGGCAGAAGTAGGCGGCTACACCTTC. Protein: CASSWTAEVGGYTF.